The 22 T cell receptor beta chains in this list originate from one sample, sequenced in a study of Graves' ophthalmopathy and Graves' hyperthyroidism. CDR3 regions of TCR beta were amplified from RNA transcripts. After a first-round RT-PCR with HTBI primers, a second-round multiplex PCR was run. TCRdb re-derived calls from the multiplex PCR reads in MiXCR, one entry per CDR3 protein. The sample shows roughly 400,000 distinct CDR3 sequences, roughly 15% of them seen only once. The sequencing input was peripheral blood. All receptors derive from a woman aged 18-30 years with stable Graves' hyperthyroidism.

The genes are TRBV20-1 and TRBJ2-7; TRBD2 aligns across 8 bases. Per the germline V gene, CDR1 is DFQATT and CDR2 is SNEGSKA (reference sequence). This CDR3 spans 11 amino acids. Unmatched junction bases numbered 4, after V lost 6 bases and J lost 6 bases. The CDR3, as DNA: TGCAGTGCGAGTACTAGCGGCGAGCAGTACTTC. Amino acids: CSASTSGEQYF.

This chain joins TRBV6-1 and TRBJ1-2; the D gene is possibly TRBD1 (5 bases). Per germline, CDR1 MNHNS and CDR2 SASEGT. The CDR3 contains 12 residues. The ends were cut back, 6 bases at V and 8 bases at J, with 13 bases in the middle. The CDR3, as DNA: TGTGCCAGCAGGCCGGGACGATCAGGCTACACCTTC. Translated: CASRPGRSGYTF.

This clonotype was observed at least ten times. CDR3 protein: CSARGGGWVSNQPQHF. CDR3 nucleotide sequence: TGCAGTGCTAGAGGAGGGGGATGGGTTAGCAATCAGCCCCAGCATTTT. V and J are TRBV20-1 and TRBJ1-5; a weak D match, TRBD1 (6 bases). Germline values: CDR1 DFQATT, CDR2 SNEGSKA (reference sequence). The CDR3 consists of 16 residues. Trimming stripped 1 base from V and 0 bases from J, with 13 bases between.

This chain connects TRBV6-2 or TRBV6-3 to TRBJ2-5; 10 nucleotides agree with TRBD1. The V and J ends lost 6 bases and 4 bases, in that order; junction bases with no gene match: 11. CDR1 is MNHEY and CDR2 is SVGEGT in the germline V gene. The CDR3 runs to 16 residues. The CDR3 sequence: CASRFHRTGGGETQYF. In nucleotides, the CDR3 is TGTGCCAGCAGATTTCATCGGACAGGGGGTGGAGAGACCCAGTACTTC.

This clonotype was counted a few times. One end of the junction varies from germline; a read error may be responsible. CDR3 in amino acids: CAGSENKRGYTGELFF. CDR3 DNA: TGTGCCGGCAGTGAAAACAAGCGGGGTTACACCGGGGAGCTGTTTTTT. The rearrangement joins TRBV6-1 to TRBJ2-2, with TRBD2 matching over 7 bases. The CDR3 consists of 16 residues. From germline, CDR1 is MNHNS and CDR2 SASEGT.

This clonotype was observed many times. CDR3 amino acids: CASSGLSGGLETQYF. The CDR3 DNA is TGTGCCAGCAGCGGCCTTAGCGGGGGGCTTGAGACCCAGTACTTC. The rearrangement uses TRBV12-3 or TRBV12-4 and TRBJ2-5; 10 bases align to TRBD2. V lost 6 bases, J lost 5 bases, and 9 bases stayed unmatched. The CDR3 is made up of 15 amino acids.

This clonotype was detected many times. The CDR3 loop reads CASSLDLRGGLYF. CDR3 nucleotide sequence: TGTGCCAGCAGCTTAGATCTGCGGGGGGGCCTGTACTTC. The J gene is TRBJ2-7, the V gene TRBV11-2; TRBD2 aligns across 9 bases. Trimming took 0 bases from V and 12 from J; bases not matched to a gene: 6. The V gene's germline CDR1 is SGHAT and CDR2 FQNNGV. The CDR3 spans 13 residues.

In this sample, this clonotype turned up many times. The chain uses TRBV12-3 or TRBV12-4 and TRBJ2-2, with 12 bases matching TRBD2. CDR3 length: 16 residues. Trimming removed 6 bases from V and 4 bases from J; junction bases left unmatched: 6. The CDR3 bases are TGTGCCAGCAGCCTGACTAGCGGGGGCGGCACCGGGGAGCTGTTTTTT. Translation gives CASSLTSGGGTGELFF.

Ten or more counts support this clonotype. This chain links TRBV20-1 with TRBJ1-1, with D perhaps TRBD1 (6 bases). CDR3 size: 14 residues. V lost 3 bases, J lost 6 bases, and 17 bases lay in between. Per germline, CDR1 DFQATT and CDR2 SNEGSKA (reference sequence). CDR3 in DNA: TGCAGTGCTAGGAGGGGGGGCGGTCAATCTGAAGCTTTCTTT. Amino acids: CSARRGGGQSEAFF.

The V and J genes are TRBV5-1 and TRBJ1-2; D call uncertain. The germline CDR1 and CDR2 sequences are SGHRS and YFSETQ. The CDR3 is made up of 14 amino acids. V lost 0 bases and J 7 bases, leaving 13 bases between the germline ends. The CDR3 DNA sequence: TGCGCCAGCAGCTTGGGGGGAATGTCTCGTGGCTACACCTTC. As protein: CASSLGGMSRGYTF. Full variable domain (outside the CDR3, taken from reference TRBV5-1 and TRBJ1-2): KAGVTQTPRYLIKTRGQQVTLSCSPISGHRSVSWYQQTPGQGLQFLFEYFSETQRNKGNFPGRFSGRQFSNSRSEMNVSTLELGDSALYLCASSLGGMSRGYTFGSGTRLTVV.

The V gene is TRBV28, the J gene TRBJ2-7; perhaps TRBD2 as D (7 bases). The CDR3 runs 11 residues. Trimming stripped 6 bases from V and 8 bases from J, with 11 bases between. CDR1 is MDHEN, CDR2 SYDVKM, per germline. The CDR3 coding sequence is TGTGCCAGCAGCCTCGGGGGGCAGCAGTACGTC. The encoded protein is CASSLGGQQYV.

This clonotype has a count of ten or more. The chain links TRBV7-9 to TRBJ2-7, with 10 bases that match TRBD1. From germline, CDR1 is SEHNR and CDR2 FQNEAQ (reference sequence). V was clipped by 5 bases and J by 3 bases; unmatched bases: 4. The CDR3 has 14 amino acids. CDR3 in amino acids: CASSRDRGYYEQYF. The CDR3 DNA reads as TGTGCCAGCAGCCGGGACAGGGGATACTACGAGCAGTACTTC.

J is TRBJ1-2 and V is TRBV19, with TRBD1 matching over 8 bases. Germline CDR1 reads LNHDA; CDR2 reads SQIVND (reference sequence). The J segment lost 4 bases and the V segment lost 7 bases, leaving 17 bases of the junction unmatched. The CDR3 has 17 residues. The CDR3 loop reads CASIRGSRGRKPYGYTF. CDR3 bases: TGTGCCAGTATCCGAGGAAGCAGGGGGCGAAAACCCTATGGCTACACCTTC.

The CDR3: CASSQWTGGGETQYF. The CDR3 coding sequence is TGCGCCAGCAGCCAATGGACAGGGGGCGGAGAGACCCAGTACTTC. The J gene is TRBJ2-5, the V gene TRBV4-1; 11 bases are shared with TRBD1. The CDR3 sequence is 15 residues long. Germline V gene lookup returns CDR1 MGHRA and CDR2 YSYEKL. The V and J ends lost 2 bases and 4 bases, in that order; junction bases with no gene match: 3.

The chain carries TRBV5-1 and TRBJ2-7, with D tentatively TRBD2 (6 bases). The CDR3 runs to 13 residues. The V gene lost 0 bases and the J gene lost 6 bases, with 10 bases spanning the gap. In germline, CDR1 is SGHRS, CDR2 YFSETQ. The CDR3 reads CASSLEGGAEQYF. The CDR3, as DNA: TGCGCCAGCAGCTTGGAAGGAGGGGCCGAGCAGTACTTC.

In its sample, this clonotype was seen many times. The CDR3 DNA follows: TGTGCCAGCAGTCCCGCTTGGCAAAACATTCAGTACTTC. Protein product: CASSPAWQNIQYF. The chain carries TRBV12-3 or TRBV12-4 and TRBJ2-4; D uncertain. The ends were cut back, 5 bases at V and 5 bases at J, with 10 bases in the middle. The CDR3 runs to 13 residues.

The chain joins TRBV29-1 to TRBJ1-1; D perhaps matches TRBD1 (5 bases). CDR3 size: 12 residues. Germline-derived CDR1 and CDR2 are SQVTM and ANQGSEA. V was trimmed by 7 bases and J by 1 base, leaving 10 bases between them. CDR3: CSARDGNTEAFF. In DNA form, the CDR3 reads TGCAGCGCCCGGGACGGGAACACTGAAGCTTTCTTT.

This clonotype was found many times. The germline gene is not matched at one end of the junction; a read error may be the cause. This rearrangement joins TRBV11-2 to TRBJ1-2; no firm D call. Germline CDR1 is SGHAT and CDR2 is FQNNGV. This CDR3 spans 14 amino acids. CDR3 in amino acids: CASSLPLLGEGCTF. CDR3 DNA: TGTGCCAGCAGCTTACCGCTTTTAGGTGAAGGCTGCACCTTC.

This clonotype was seen ten or more times. V usage is TRBV6-1 and J usage is TRBJ1-3; 7 bases align to TRBD1. J gave up 0 bases and V 6 bases, and 5 bases lay outside the gene matches. The CDR3 is made up of 15 amino acids. The germline CDR1 and CDR2 sequences are MNHNS and SASEGT. CDR3 in DNA: TGTGCCAGCAGGGGACAGTTGCTCTCTGGAAACACCATATATTTT. This gives the protein CASRGQLLSGNTIYF.

Only one count was recorded for this clonotype. CDR3 loop: CASSLVGGASQPQHF. In DNA, the CDR3 is TGTGCCAGCAGCTTAGTTGGGGGGGCGAGTCAGCCCCAGCATTTT. The V and J genes are TRBV11-2 and TRBJ1-5; tentatively, D is TRBD1 (6 bases). Germline CDR1 is SGHAT and CDR2 is FQNNGV. The length of the CDR3 is 15 residues. V lost 1 base to trimming and J lost 6 bases, with 13 bases between them.

This clonotype came up many times. J is TRBJ1-3 and V is TRBV6-1, with a weak D call TRBD1 (5 bases). Germline CDR1 MNHNS, CDR2 SASEGT. The V end lost 6 bases, the J end lost 0 bases, and 12 bases lay between the germline ends. The CDR3 spans 15 residues. CDR3 nucleotide sequence: TGTGCCAGCAGGGAAAGGGGCCGCTCTGGAAACACCATATATTTT. It encodes CASRERGRSGNTIYF.

This clonotype was found many times. V is TRBV6-1 and J is TRBJ1-2, with D uncertain. Germline values: CDR1 MNHNS, CDR2 SASEGT. V was trimmed by 5 bases and J by 5 bases, leaving 3 bases between them. This CDR3 is built from 10 residues. The CDR3 sequence is CASSHYGYTF. DNA for the CDR3: TGTGCCAGCAGTCATTATGGCTACACCTTC.